Included here is one TCR beta chain sequence, with context. The source of the sample is a study of blood T cell repertoires in COVID-19. The method was immunoSEQ multiplex PCR; TCRdb's version includes in-frame clones alone and lacks a portion of them. Of around 250,000 clones in the sample, 80% to 90% were seen once. The material sequenced was PBMCs or T cells enriched from blood (not recorded which). The TCR was taken from a woman between 45 and 60 years old who had recovered from COVID-19.

The chain's CDR3 is CASSQGQATSTDTQYF. The DNA for the CDR3 is TGTGCCAGCAGTCAAGGACAGGCAACTAGCACAGATACGCAGTATTTT. The chain uses TRBV6-7 and TRBJ2-3; 7 nucleotides line up with TRBD1. TRBV6-7 is annotated as an ORF whose role is uncertain. This CDR3 is 16 amino acids long. J gave up 0 bases and V 5 bases, and 8 bases lay outside the gene matches.